These 24 T cell receptor beta chains share one sample of origin, sequenced in a study of shared clonotypes between healthy human individuals. CD8 cells classed as naive were CD45RO-negative and positively selected for CCR7, excluding terminally differentiated effector memory CD45RA+ cells. Some clones are missing from TCRdb's copy, which holds only in-frame ones; the method was immunoSEQ multiplex PCR. The sample has roughly 810,000 clones, 90% to 97% seen once. The material sequenced was naive CD8+ T cells sorted from blood. The receptors here all came from a man between 25 and 39 years old in good health.

The V gene is TRBV29-1, the J gene TRBJ1-2; 12 bases are shared with TRBD1. With V trimmed by 6 bases and J by 8 bases, 13 bases remained unmatched. This CDR3 has 15 residues. Germline V gives CDR1 SQVTM, CDR2 ANQGSEA. CDR3 sequence reads: CSVTIRDRGRGGYTF. In DNA form, the CDR3 reads TGCAGCGTAACGATCCGGGACAGGGGGCGCGGGGGCTACACCTTC.

In regard to this clone: A read error may account for a junction end that differs from germline. CDR3 region: CHTGARGNTIYF. The CDR3 coding sequence is TGCCACACGGGCGCACGGGGAAACACCATATATTTT. The genes are TRBV7-2 and TRBJ1-3; D remains unclear. CDR1 and CDR2 from the germline V gene are SGHTA and FQGNSA. The CDR3 consists of 12 residues.

The chain is built from TRBV5-4 and TRBJ2-5; 8 bases are a match to TRBD1. With 0 bases clipped from V and 5 bases from J, the junction kept 6 bases outside the gene matches. The CDR3 has 15 residues. CDR1 SGHNT and CDR2 YYREEE come from the germline V gene (reference sequence). The CDR3 region is CASSLARYRGETQYF. CDR3 nucleotides: TGTGCCAGCAGCTTGGCCAGGTACAGGGGGGAGACCCAGTACTTC. The whole variable domain, filled in from reference TRBV5-4 and TRBJ2-5, reads ETGVTQSPTHLIKTRGQQVTLRCSSQSGHNTVSWYQQALGQGPQFIFQYYREEENGRGNFPPRFSGLQFPNYSSELNVNALELDDSALYLCASSLARYRGETQYFGPGTRLLVL.

V and J are TRBV7-9 and TRBJ2-7, with 9 bases matching TRBD1. Germline assignment: CDR1 SEHNR and CDR2 FQNEAQ (reference sequence). V dropped 8 bases and J dropped 3; count of bases not matched to a gene: 8. The CDR3 totals 14 residues. CDR3 protein: CASAGGTGYYEQYF. The CDR3, as DNA: TGTGCCAGCGCCGGTGGGACAGGGTACTACGAGCAGTACTTC.

About this clone itself: Other DNA sequences within the sample encode an identical CDR3. The chain recombines TRBV6-5 with TRBJ1-1; D remains ambiguous. The CDR3 spans 14 residues. V was cut by 3 bases and J by 0 bases, with 8 bases left in between. Per germline, CDR1 MNHEY and CDR2 SVGAGI. Written as DNA, the CDR3 is TGTGCCAGCAGTTATAGTGGAGTGAACACTGAAGCTTTCTTT. Amino acid sequence: CASSYSGVNTEAFF.

The V and J genes are TRBV10-2 and TRBJ2-7, with 7 bases that match TRBD2. V gave up 2 bases and J gave up 3 bases; unmatched junction bases: 7. Germline-derived CDR1 and CDR2 are WSHSY and SAAADI. The CDR3 is 15 amino acids. CDR3 region: CASSERGGRYYEQYF. DNA of the CDR3: TGCGCCAGCAGTGAGAGGGGCGGGAGATACTACGAGCAGTACTTC.

V usage is TRBV5-4 and J usage is TRBJ1-1; TRBD1 is a possible D gene (6 bases). Germline V CDR1 and CDR2: SGHNT, YYREEE (reference sequence). The CDR3 runs to 12 residues. Trimming pared 5 bases from V and 8 bases from J, leaving 13 bases between. The CDR3 reads CASRSGQHEAFF. CDR3 sequence (DNA): TGTGCCAGCAGATCTGGACAGCACGAAGCTTTCTTT. Based on the CDR3 plus reference TRBV5-4 and TRBJ1-1, the full variable domain is ETGVTQSPTHLIKTRGQQVTLRCSSQSGHNTVSWYQQALGQGPQFIFQYYREEENGRGNFPPRFSGLQFPNYSSELNVNALELDDSALYLCASRSGQHEAFFGQGTRLTVV.

The J gene is TRBJ2-1, the V gene TRBV7-9; D might be TRBD1 (6 bases). Germline loops: CDR1 SEHNR, CDR2 FQNEAQ (reference sequence). Trimming stripped 5 bases from V and 0 bases from J, with 8 bases between. This CDR3 contains 14 residues. CDR3 coding DNA: TGTGCCAGCAGCAGGGGGAGCTCCTACAATGAGCAGTTCTTC. It translates to CASSRGSSYNEQFF.

This CDR3 reads CASSQELRGPDTQYF. The CDR3 DNA reads as TGTGCCAGCAGCCAAGAACTTCGAGGGCCAGATACGCAGTATTTT. The V call is TRBV4-2, the J call TRBJ2-3, with D tentatively TRBD2 (5 bases). V was cut by 0 bases and J by 4 bases, with 11 bases left in between. The germline CDR1 and CDR2 sequences are LGHNA and YNFKEQ. The CDR3 is made up of 15 amino acids.

The genes are TRBV29-1 and TRBJ2-7; 9 nucleotides match TRBD2. The CDR3 covers 14 residues. Germline trimming cut 2 bases from V and 1 base from J; bases unmatched to any gene: 3. Germline loops: CDR1 SQVTM, CDR2 ANQGSEA. In DNA form, the CDR3 reads TGCAGCGTTGAACTAGCGGGGTTTTCCTACGAGCAGTACTTC. Its protein is CSVELAGFSYEQYF.

The genes are TRBV6-5 and TRBJ1-2; D unclear. Germline V gene data show CDR1 as MNHEY and CDR2 as SVGAGI. The CDR3 runs 15 residues. V was cut by 0 bases and J by 7 bases, with 15 bases left in between. The CDR3 nucleotides read TGTGCCAGCAGTTACTCGAGCTTGGGTCACGGTGGCTACACCTTC. Encoded protein: CASSYSSLGHGGYTF.

The chain is built from TRBV29-1 and TRBJ2-1; TRBD2 agrees at 11 bases. The trim removed 1 base at V and 5 bases at J, leaving 4 bases unmatched. The CDR3 runs to 15 residues. The V gene's germline CDR1 is SQVTM and CDR2 ANQGSEA. The CDR3 sequence is CSVEAASGGNNEQFF. Here the CDR3 DNA reads TGCAGCGTTGAAGCTGCTAGCGGGGGGAACAATGAGCAGTTCTTC.

The chain combines TRBV6-1 with TRBJ1-1, with no clear D. This CDR3 has 16 residues. The germline CDR1 and CDR2 sequences are MNHNS and SASEGT. The V and J ends lost 3 bases and 0 bases respectively, with 14 bases between them. Written as DNA, the CDR3 is TGTGCCAGCAGTGACCCGACTTTGGCGTTGAACACTGAAGCTTTCTTT. Translating it yields CASSDPTLALNTEAFF.

About this clone itself: The sample holds other DNA sequences that translate to the same CDR3. CDR3 sequence (DNA): TGTGCCAGCAGCTCGGACAGGGGCGAGCAGTACTTC. It codes for CASSSDRGEQYF. The chain has TRBV5-4 and TRBJ2-7; TRBD1 matches at 9 bases. V lost 3 bases to trimming and J lost 6 bases; unmatched junction nucleotides: 1. Germline assignment: CDR1 SGHNT and CDR2 YYREEE (reference sequence). The CDR3 covers 12 residues.

The rearrangement joins TRBV29-1 to TRBJ2-1; D gene ambiguous. The CDR3 length is 17 residues. The germline CDR1 and CDR2 sequences are SQVTM and ANQGSEA. Trimming removed 0 bases at V and 0 bases at J, with 15 bases between. The CDR3 reads CSVEDFSSRSSYNEQFF. The CDR3 coding sequence is TGCAGCGTTGAAGATTTTTCGTCGAGAAGCTCCTACAATGAGCAGTTCTTC.

The gene calls are TRBV27 and TRBJ2-1; 10 bases agree with TRBD2. This CDR3 has 15 amino acids. Germline CDR1 MNHEY, CDR2 SMNVEV (reference sequence). The V gene end was trimmed by 6 bases and the J gene end by 9 bases; junction bases not matched to a gene: 11. The CDR3 sequence is CASSQTASGRGEQFF. The CDR3 region has the DNA TGTGCCAGCAGCCAGACGGCTAGCGGGAGAGGTGAGCAGTTCTTC.

The chain joins TRBV11-3 to TRBJ2-3; tentatively, D is TRBD2 (6 bases). There are 16 residues in the CDR3. The V and J ends lost 6 bases and 2 bases respectively, with 18 bases between them. CDR1 and CDR2 (germline): SGHNT, YENEEA. CDR3 DNA: TGTGCCAGCAGTCCCCGGGGGAGCGGATACACAGATACGCAGTATTTT. This gives the protein CASSPRGSGYTDTQYF.

Comments on this clone: Mismatch with germline at one junction end may stem from a read error. The chain is built from TRBV28 and TRBJ1-1, with D maybe TRBD1 (6 bases). Germline V gene lookup returns CDR1 MDHEN and CDR2 SYDVKM. The CDR3 is 14 amino acids. The CDR3 region has the DNA TGCGCCGTCTCGGCAGGGGTCATGAACACTGAAGCTTTCTTT. This codes for CAVSAGVMNTEAFF.

As to this clone: The sample carries other DNA sequences with the same CDR3. The genes are TRBV28 and TRBJ2-7; D unclear. The CDR3 spans 13 residues. The germline V and J ends were trimmed by 6 bases and 3 bases, with 12 bases remaining between them. Germline CDR1 is MDHEN and CDR2 is SYDVKM. CDR3 nucleotides: TGTGCCAGCAGAGAAGGGCATGTCTACGAGCAGTACTTC. Protein product: CASREGHVYEQYF.

As concerns this clone: The sample carries other DNA sequences with the same CDR3. The chain has TRBV4-1 and TRBJ2-7; the D is unclear. The length of the CDR3 is 13 residues. V lost 1 base and J lost 0, with 4 bases in between. Germline V CDR1 and CDR2: MGHRA, YSYEKL. The CDR3 region has the DNA TGCGCCAGCAGCCAAGCCCGCTCCTACGAGCAGTACTTC. Amino acid sequence: CASSQARSYEQYF.

CDR3: CASSLPGGPLHEQFF. The CDR3 DNA reads TGTGCCAGCAGCTTACCGGGAGGGCCTCTCCATGAGCAGTTCTTC. This sequence joins TRBV7-8 and TRBJ2-1; TRBD2 matches 8 bases. Per the germline V gene, CDR1 is SGHVS and CDR2 is FQNEAQ. J lost 8 bases, V lost 2 bases, and 8 bases had no gene match. This CDR3 spans 15 amino acids.

This rearrangement joins TRBV9 to TRBJ2-7; D unclear. In germline, CDR1 is SGDLS, CDR2 YYNGEE. The CDR3 is 11 amino acids. Trimming stripped 4 bases from V and 3 bases from J, with 5 bases between. The CDR3 DNA sequence: TGTGCCAGCAGCCCGGGCTACGAGCAGTACTTC. Translating gives CASSPGYEQYF. Full variable domain (remainder filled in from reference TRBV9 and TRBJ2-7): DSGVTQTPKHLITATGQRVTLRCSPRSGDLSVYWYQQSLDQGLQFLIQYYNGEERAKGNILERFSAQQFPDLHSELNLSSLELGDSALYFCASSPGYEQYFGPGTRLTVT.

The V and J genes are TRBV28 and TRBJ2-1, with D possibly TRBD2 on 5 matching bases. CDR1 and CDR2 (germline): MDHEN, SYDVKM. V dropped 5 bases and J dropped 5 bases, with 19 bases sitting between them. The CDR3 has 16 amino acids. The DNA of the CDR3 is TGTGCCAGCAGTCCCTTAGAAGGGAGCTTCGACAATGAGCAGTTCTTC. Protein: CASSPLEGSFDNEQFF. The whole variable domain, filled in from reference TRBV28 and TRBJ2-1, reads DVKVTQSSRYLVKRTGEKVFLECVQDMDHENMFWYRQDPGLGLRLIYFSYDVKMKEKGDIPEGYSVSREKKERFSLILESASTNQTSMYLCASSPLEGSFDNEQFFGPGTRLTVL.

J is TRBJ1-2 and V is TRBV11-2; 12 positions agree with TRBD1. The J segment lost 6 bases and the V segment lost 2 bases, leaving 7 bases of the junction unmatched. The CDR3 extends over 16 amino acids. Germline-derived CDR1 and CDR2 are SGHAT and FQNNGV. The CDR3 bases are TGTGCCAGCAGCTTAATGGGACAGGGGGCGCCGGATGGCTACACCTTC. It encodes CASSLMGQGAPDGYTF.